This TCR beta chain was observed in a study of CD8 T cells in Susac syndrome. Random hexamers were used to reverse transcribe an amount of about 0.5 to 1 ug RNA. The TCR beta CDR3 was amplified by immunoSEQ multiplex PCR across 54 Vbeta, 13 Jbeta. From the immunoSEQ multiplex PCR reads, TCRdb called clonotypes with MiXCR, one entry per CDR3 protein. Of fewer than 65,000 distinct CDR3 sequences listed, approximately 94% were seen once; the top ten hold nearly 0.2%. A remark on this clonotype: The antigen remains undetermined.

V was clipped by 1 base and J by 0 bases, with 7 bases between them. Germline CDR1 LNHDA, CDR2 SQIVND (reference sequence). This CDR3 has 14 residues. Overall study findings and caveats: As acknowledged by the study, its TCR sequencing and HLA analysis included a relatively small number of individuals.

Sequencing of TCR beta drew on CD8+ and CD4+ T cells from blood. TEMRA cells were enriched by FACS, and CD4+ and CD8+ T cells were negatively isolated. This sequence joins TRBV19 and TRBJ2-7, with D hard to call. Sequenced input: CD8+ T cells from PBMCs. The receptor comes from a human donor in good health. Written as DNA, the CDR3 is TGTGCCAGTAGTATAGTCCCGGGCTCCTACGAGCAGTACTTC. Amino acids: CASSIVPGSYEQYF.